This TCR beta chain is from a study of T cell changes during pregnancy in multiple sclerosis. Trimming took off 4 bases at V and 3 bases at J, with 9 bases between the two ends. Germline CDR1 reads LNHDA; CDR2 reads SQIVND (reference sequence). The CDR3 has 14 residues. Clones were read by immunoSEQ multiplex PCR, and TCRdb kept only the in-frame ones, dropping some. In the table there are around 60,000 clones, about 96% of which are singletons. The sequencing used CD8+ T cells from peripheral blood mononuclear cells, collected after pregnancy. The sequence derives from a female donor with multiple sclerosis, enrolled in a pregnancy study. The V call is TRBV19, the J call TRBJ2-2; TRBD2 is a possible D gene (5 bases). The CDR3 spells CASSSRGYTGELFF. For the CDR3, the DNA is TGTGCCAGTAGTAGTCGGGGATACACCGGGGAGCTGTTTTTT.